This entry is about one T cell receptor beta chain. The sample holds a few counts of this clonotype. This clone's antigen is unknown. One base away there is no much larger clone; base qualities are not given. This specimen belongs to a study of vaccination and CD4 T cells after COVID-19 (dated by TCRdb to between 2021 and 2023). Notes on the research overall: In the convalescent cohort there were six males and four females, among whom were two Hispanic individuals, seven Caucasians, two Asians and one multiracial person. The time from the second vaccine dose to post-vaccine blood sampling had a median of roughly 70 days and ranged from roughly 13 to 241 days. An earlier paper using these donors assessed, at the TCR clonotype level, memory CD4+ T cell crossreactivity between SARS-CoV-2 and common cold coronavirus spike proteins. In 10 COVID-19 convalescent patients and 4 infection-naive healthy vaccine recipients, the spike-specific CD4+ TCR repertoire before mRNA vaccination was compared with the repertoire after mRNA vaccination. Culture stimuli were overlapping spike peptide pools from SARS-CoV-2 and from the common cold coronaviruses HCoV-NL63, HCoV-OC43 and HCoV-229E. Post-COVID blood samples from convalescent patients were collected a median of roughly 100 days after diagnosis, with a range of roughly 35 to 161 days. In control cultures, a CEFX viral epitope pool was used as positive control, an HIV-1 Nef peptide pool was used as negative control, or no peptide was added. Participants received two doses of either the Pfizer-BioNTech BNT162b2 vaccine (n=8) or the Moderna mRNA-1273 vaccine (n=2).

V and J lose 5 bases and 0 bases, and a span of 19 bases separates them. From the cysteine through the phenylalanine, the CDR3 covers 17 amino acids. Just the 51-base CDR3 DNA is kept, in frame starting at base 1. Based on the germline V gene (reference sequence), the CDR1 and CDR2 sequences are SSHAT and FNYEAQ. Per the publication, the treatment or condition label means: approximately nine-day PBMC culture with coronavirus spike peptide pools or control peptides (ViraFEST assay). CD4+ T cells from unexposed donors were collected before the COVID-19 pandemic (2011-2018). To expand antigen-specific T cells with peptide pools and then pick out the expanded clonotypes through TCR sequencing, the study relied on the ViraFEST assay. Each well held 2 million to 2.5 million PBMCs cultured with roughly 10 ug/ml peptide pools in IMDM containing 5% human AB serum and 7.5 to 10 IU/ml IL-2. On days 3 and 7, half of the culture medium was replaced with fresh IL-2-containing medium. CD4+ T cells were isolated after around 11 days of culture through negative selection using the EasySep CD4+ T cell isolation kit. As far as cell numbers permitted, CD4+ T cells from unexposed donors were tested for reactivity against SARS-CoV-2 S and N as well as four spike pools from common cold coronaviruses. PBMCs were separated from whole blood using Ficoll-Paque Plus gradient centrifugation and then either used fresh or cryopreserved at -140C. Culture conditions were generally each tested in triplicate wells. Leukapheresis product for the unexposed donors was bought commercially.

Study-wide conclusions, independent of this receptor: In convalescent patients, a median about 84% of post-vaccine SARS-CoV-2-reactive clones were detected only after vaccination, and vaccine-specific priming was suggested by this finding. The number of convalescent patients in the study was relatively small, and the study did not examine early timepoints following natural infection. Nearly all vaccine-specific clones in convalescent patients (304 of 307) were mono-reactive for SARS-CoV-2 spike rather than cross-reactive with common cold coronaviruses. The median count of SARS-CoV-2-reactive clonotypes went up from around 23 after infection to 30 to 40 after vaccination, although the change was not significant.

Receptor amplification or capture employed PCR. At the Johns Hopkins FTIC core, DNA from the cultured CD4+ T cells underwent TCR sequencing with the Oncomine TCR Beta short-read assay. Genomic DNA was extracted from the cultured CD4+ T cells with the QIAamp micro DNA kit. The Oncomine TCR Beta libraries from cultured CD4+ T cells were pooled using unique dual indexes and then sequenced on an Illumina iSeq 100. The original methods were these. Non-productive sequences were filtered out, and CDR3s that did not start with C, did not end with F or W, or were shorter than 7 amino acids were discarded. Antigen-specific clonotypes were identified using the MANAFEST web application through comparison of peptide-stimulated wells with reference and other culture wells. To be called positive, a clone needed an FDR below 0.05, an odds ratio above 5, and a productive frequency above 0.1% in at least two of three replicate wells. A clonotype counted as cross-reactive if it showed significant expansion both in the SARS-CoV-2 spike wells and in at least one common cold coronavirus spike condition. CDR3 homology was assessed with Levenshtein distances (stringdist) and unrooted phylogenetic trees (ape) in R version 3.6.1. Clones were called with MiXCR by TCRdb after fastp trimmed the public reads at Q25, and only in-frame beta chains were retained. When rows share a CDR3 protein, they turn into one entry using the most common DNA and genes. TCRdb's processing, not the authors' own work, is the source of the V and J calls. A total of about 7,000 distinct CDR3 sequences appear in this sample, around 33% of them only once. The ten largest make up about 24% of the sample.

This chain joins TRBV7-7 to TRBJ2-5; no D gene is confidently identified. The specimen was CD4+ T cells from blood, cultured in vitro. This receptor was taken from a human donor in good health. The CDR3 reads CASSPLTFTPYQETQYF. The DNA is as follows: TGTGCCAGCAGCCCATTGACCTTTACCCCGTACCAAGAGACCCAGTACTTC.